The text below deals with one T cell receptor beta chain. This record comes from a study of T cell changes during pregnancy in multiple sclerosis. Repertoires were generated with immunoSEQ multiplex PCR, while TCRdb's copy carries only in-frame clones and drops some. In the table there are roughly 41,000 clones, around 90% of which are singletons. The CDR3 loop spans 14 amino acids. V shed 1 base, J shed 9 bases, and the junction held 6 bases outside the gene matches. The germline CDR1 and CDR2 sequences are SNHLY and FYNNEI. The TCR was taken from a female donor with multiple sclerosis, enrolled in a pregnancy study. The material sequenced was CD8+ T cells from peripheral blood mononuclear cells, taken in the third trimester of pregnancy. This sequence joins TRBV2 and TRBJ1-5; 7 bases line up with TRBD1. The CDR3 DNA is TGTGCCAGCAGTGAAGTTGACAGGGTGGGGCCCCAGCATTTT. The encoded protein is CASSEVDRVGPQHF.